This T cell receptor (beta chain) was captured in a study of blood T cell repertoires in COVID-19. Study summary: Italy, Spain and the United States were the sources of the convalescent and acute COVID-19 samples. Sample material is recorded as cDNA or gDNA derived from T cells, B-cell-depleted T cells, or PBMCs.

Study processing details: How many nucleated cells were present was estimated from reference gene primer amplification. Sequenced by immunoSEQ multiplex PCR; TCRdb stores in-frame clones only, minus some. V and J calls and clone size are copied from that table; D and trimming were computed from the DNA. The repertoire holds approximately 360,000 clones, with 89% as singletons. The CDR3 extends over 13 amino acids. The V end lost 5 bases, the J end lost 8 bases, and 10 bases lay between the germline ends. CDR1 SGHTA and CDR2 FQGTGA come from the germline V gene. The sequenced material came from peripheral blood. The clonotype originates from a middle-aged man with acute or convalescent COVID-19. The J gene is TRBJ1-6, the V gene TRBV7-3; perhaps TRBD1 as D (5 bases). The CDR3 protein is CASSRGRHSPLHF. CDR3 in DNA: TGTGCCAGCAGCCGGGGGAGACATTCACCCCTCCACTTT.